This record concerns one TCR beta chain sequence. Its antigen is unidentified. Trimming removed 6 bases at V and 3 bases at J, with 11 bases between. CDR3 size: 13 residues. The germline V gene has CDR1 LGHNT and CDR2 FRNRAP. The data are from a study of T cell responses to AZD1222 COVID-19 vaccine. Study-wide points: Regions left unmutated in variants are reportedly the target of nearly half of spike-specific TCRs.

Sequenced by immunoSEQ multiplex PCR; TCRdb stores in-frame clones only, minus some. The top ten hold roughly 1.5% of the sample, which has just under 150,000 clones, approximately 89% seen once. The sample consisted of peripheral blood, taken 28 days after the second AZD1222 dose. This chain joins TRBV12-5 and TRBJ1-1; D ambiguous. The TCR sequence derives from an adult who received the AZD1222 COVID-19 vaccine. This CDR3 reads CASGGERDTEAFF. CDR3 DNA sequence: TGTGCTAGTGGAGGAGAGCGGGACACTGAAGCTTTCTTT.